This record looks at one TCR beta chain sequence and its context. What it binds is unknown. As defined, naive CD8 cells were CD45RO-negative and positively selected for CCR7, with terminally differentiated effector memory CD45RA+ cells excluded. Trimming pared 5 bases from V and 1 base from J, leaving 11 bases between. The CDR3 covers 14 residues. Germline assignment: CDR1 MDHEN and CDR2 SYDVKM. For sorted subsets, about 200 ng DNA per replicate equaled 30,000 or so T cell genomes. Original processing notes: Sequence data from immunoSEQ were junction-only and lacked quality scores; consequently, filtering differed. The repertoire was sequenced with immunoSEQ multiplex PCR; TCRdb's copy has only in-frame clones and lacks some. V, J and clone size are those of that table, while D and trimming were read from the DNA. The sample carries 500,000 to 700,000 clones, 95% recorded once. This record belongs to a study of shared clonotypes between healthy human individuals. Study-wide context: Sampling drew on donors who were two women and a few men aged 18 to 49. Study conclusions and caveats: Estimated richness was generally greater in naive than memory subsets.

The receptor's source is a woman aged 25 to 39 in good health. The sample was naive CD8+ T cells sorted from blood. The J gene is TRBJ1-1, the V gene TRBV28; D unclear. In nucleotides, the CDR3 is TGTGCCAGCAGTCCCCTGGGCCCGAACACTGAAGCTTTCTTT. Translating gives CASSPLGPNTEAFF.